Listed below are T cell receptor beta chains from one sample, sequenced in a study of identical twins. MiXCR was run by TCRdb on the 5' RACE reads, yielding one entry per CDR3 protein. This repertoire shows 200,000 to 250,000 distinct CDR3 sequences, about 7% found once; its top ten account for 3.5% to 4%. The data were also submitted as part of a second study, on yellow fever vaccine responses in identical twins.

Material for sequencing was memory (CD45RO+) T cells sorted from blood. Receptors originate from a woman aged 18-29 years in good health. CDR3s include the opening cysteine and the closing phenylalanine or tryptophan. A D gene is named only where the DNA matches it firmly. Clone sizes are given selectively: once, few, many, or a class where the clone is expanded.

abundance | j_gene | v_gene | d_gene | CDR3nt | CDR3aa
. | TRBJ2-4 | TRBV29-1 | TRBD1 | TGCAGCGTTGAACAGGGGGTGAACATTCAGTACTTC | CSVEQGVNIQYF
many | TRBJ2-3 | TRBV20-1 | TRBD2 | TGCAGTGCTAGAGTTGCGGGACTAGCGACAGATACGCAGTATTTT | CSARVAGLATDTQYF
few | TRBJ2-1 | TRBV18 | TRBD2 | TGTGCCAGCTCACCACCGCGGCTAGCGGGGATAAATGAGCAGTTCTTC | CASSPPRLAGINEQFF
few | TRBJ2-5 | TRBV7-6 | . | TGTGCCAGCAGCTTAGCAACAGGGAGCTGGGAGACCCAGTACTTC | CASSLATGSWETQYF
few | TRBJ1-1 | TRBV5-1 | TRBD1 | TGCGCCAGCAGCGTAGACAGGGGTCAAGGTAGTGAAGCTTTCTTT | CASSVDRGQGSEAFF
. | TRBJ2-5 | TRBV12-5 | TRBD2 | TGTGCTAGTGGTTTCCGACTAGCGGGAGTTGGAGAGACCCAGTACTTC | CASGFRLAGVGETQYF
many | TRBJ1-1 | TRBV5-5 | . | TGTGCCAGCGCAATGAGGGAGAACACTGAAGCTTTCTTT | CASAMRENTEAFF
. | TRBJ2-2 | TRBV10-3 | TRBD2 | TGTGCCATCAGTGAGTGGGGGGGTGACACCGGGGAGCTGTTTTTT | CAISEWGGDTGELFF
few | TRBJ2-7 | TRBV12-3/TRBV12-4 | TRBD2 | TGTGCCAGCAGTTTGGCCAGCGGGAGATACGAGCAGTACTTC | CASSLASGRYEQYF
many | TRBJ2-2 | TRBV12-3/TRBV12-4 | . | TGTGCCAGCAGTTACGGGACCCGTGTGAACACCGGGGAGCTGTTTTTT | CASSYGTRVNTGELFF
few | TRBJ2-2 | TRBV7-9 | TRBD2 | TGTGCCAGCAGCCTCGTGAGTGGGACTAATGTCGGGGAGCTGTTTTTT | CASSLVSGTNVGELFF
few | TRBJ2-7 | TRBV5-1 | TRBD2 | TGCGCCAGCAGCTTGCAGCGGGAGGCCGGGGAGCAGTACTTC | CASSLQREAGEQYF
few | TRBJ1-4 | TRBV4-1 | . | TGCGCCAGCAGCCAGCCCGGGCCAACGCTGTTTTTT | CASSQPGPTLFF
. | TRBJ1-2 | TRBV6-5 | . | TGTGCCAGCAGTTACTCGAGCGGGACACCCATAGGAGGCTACACCTTC | CASSYSSGTPIGGYTF
many | TRBJ1-4 | TRBV4-1 | TRBD1 | TGCGCCAGCAGCCCCGGGACAGGGGTGGAAAAACTGTTTTTT | CASSPGTGVEKLFF
. | TRBJ2-6 | TRBV3-1 | . | TGTGCCAGCGGGTTCGCCAACGTCCTGACTTTC | CASGFANVLTF
many | TRBJ1-1 | TRBV6-5 | . | TGTGCCAGCAGTTACCCGATTGACAGGAACACTGAAGCTTTCTTT | CASSYPIDRNTEAFF
. | TRBJ2-1 | TRBV7-9 | TRBD1 | TGTGCCAGCAGCCCGCGACAGGGAAGCAATGAGCAGTTCTTC | CASSPRQGSNEQFF
few | TRBJ2-1 | TRBV15 | TRBD1 | TGTGCCACCAGCAGAGTGCAGGGGGCGAGGTACAATGAGCAGTTCTTC | CATSRVQGARYNEQFF
. | TRBJ2-7 | TRBV5-5 | TRBD1 | TGTGCCAGCAGCTTGGGTACAGGGGACCTTTACGAGCAGTACTTC | CASSLGTGDLYEQYF
. | TRBJ2-7 | TRBV28 | . | TGTGCCAGCAGTCTTCCTAGCGGGACAGGGCGCGAGCAGTACTTC | CASSLPSGTGREQYF
. | TRBJ1-5 | TRBV7-8 | . | TGTGCCAGCAGCTTAGAACAGGGTCAGGTGCATTTT | CASSLEQGQVHF
many | TRBJ2-7 | TRBV7-2 | . | TGTGCCAGCGCTACCCGGACTTCCGGAGCACAGTACTTC | CASATRTSGAQYF
many | TRBJ1-1 | TRBV3-1 | . | TGTGCCAGCAGCCAAGGACCAGGGAGCACTGAAGCTTTCTTT | CASSQGPGSTEAFF
. | TRBJ1-1 | TRBV19 | . | TGTGCCAGTAGTTTCAATAACAGGGATGGGACTGAAGCTTTCTTT | CASSFNNRDGTEAFF
many | TRBJ2-3 | TRBV5-1 | TRBD2 | TGCGCCAGCAGCTCTAGCGGGAATACGCAGTATTTT | CASSSSGNTQYF
. | TRBJ1-5 | TRBV6-1 | . | TGTGCCAGCAGTGTCGGCGGGCCCCAGCATTTT | CASSVGGPQHF
few | TRBJ2-1 | TRBV6-4 | . | TGTGCCAGCAGTGACGGGCAGAGCTCCTACAATGAGCAGTTCTTC | CASSDGQSSYNEQFF
many | TRBJ2-3 | TRBV29-1 | TRBD2 | TGCAGCGTTGCCGAGACACCCGGGAGGGCGAGAGATACGCAGTATTTT | CSVAETPGRARDTQYF
many | TRBJ1-3 | TRBV12-3/TRBV12-4 | . | TGTGCCAGCAGTCCCCATTCGTCTGGAAACACCATATATTTT | CASSPHSSGNTIYF
many | TRBJ2-1 | TRBV5-6 | . | TGTGCCAGCAGCTTTCTCCTGAGTCTGAGCTCCTACAATGAGCAGTTCTTC | CASSFLLSLSSYNEQFF
many | TRBJ1-2 | TRBV25-1 | . | TGTGCCAGCAGTGGACAGCTGAACTATGGCTACACCTTC | CASSGQLNYGYTF
many | TRBJ2-2 | TRBV6-4 | . | TGTGCCAGCAGCAGGGACACCGGGGAGCTGTTTTTT | CASSRDTGELFF
. | TRBJ1-1 | TRBV3-1 | . | TGTGCCAGCAGCCAAGGCGCCTTCCAGCATGGCACTGAAGCTTTCTTT | CASSQGAFQHGTEAFF
. | TRBJ2-7 | TRBV18 | . | TGTGCCAGCTCACCACCTGGGTTTAAAGCAGAGCAGTACTTC | CASSPPGFKAEQYF
many | TRBJ1-2 | TRBV7-9 | . | TGTGCCAGCAGCCAGGGCCCTCAGGGGGGCTACACCTTC | CASSQGPQGGYTF
few | TRBJ2-1 | TRBV6-4 | TRBD1 | TGTGCCAGCAGTCCGACCGGACAGGACCCATACAATGAGCAGTTCTTC | CASSPTGQDPYNEQFF
many | TRBJ1-1 | TRBV7-2 | TRBD1 | TGTGCCAGCAGCCCCCGACAGGGGTACACTGAAGCTTTCTTT | CASSPRQGYTEAFF
. | TRBJ2-5 | TRBV7-9 | . | TGTGCCAGCAGCGACGACCTGGGGACCCAGTACTTC | CASSDDLGTQYF
. | TRBJ2-4 | TRBV25-1 | . | TGTGCCAGCAGTGAAGATCAGACGGGTAGACCCATAAGCATTCAGTACTTC | CASSEDQTGRPISIQYF
. | TRBJ1-5 | TRBV19 | . | TGTGCCAGTAGTCCGATTCGCAATCAGCCCCAGCATTTT | CASSPIRNQPQHF
. | TRBJ2-1 | TRBV14 | . | TGTGCCAGCAGCCAGGGATGGAGGCAACGTGGGAATGAGCAGTTCTTC | CASSQGWRQRGNEQFF
few | TRBJ2-3 | TRBV3-1 | . | TGTGCCAGCAGCCCGGGAGGGGGCGGCACAGATACGCAGTATTTT | CASSPGGGGTDTQYF
many | TRBJ1-1 | TRBV3-1 | . | TGTGCCAGCAGCCAAGAGCTGCGGACTGAAGCTTTCTTT | CASSQELRTEAFF
. | TRBJ2-3 | TRBV12-3/TRBV12-4 | TRBD2 | TGTGCCAGCAGTTTGAGCGGGAGGGCCGTAGATACGCAGTATTTT | CASSLSGRAVDTQYF
few | TRBJ2-5 | TRBV24-1 | TRBD2 | TGTGCCAATTCCTCCAGCGGGAGGAGCCAAGAGACCCAGTACTTC | CANSSSGRSQETQYF
few | TRBJ2-5 | TRBV20-1 | TRBD2 | TGCAGTGCTAGACGAACTAGCGGGAGGGTCGACGGGCCAAGTGAGACCCAGTACTTC | CSARRTSGRVDGPSETQYF
many | TRBJ2-3 | TRBV12-3/TRBV12-4 | . | TGTGCCAGCAAAACTCAGCGGGTTAGCACAGATACGCAGTATTTT | CASKTQRVSTDTQYF
. | TRBJ1-2 | TRBV3-1 | . | TGTGCCAGCAGCCAAGTACCAGCTAACTATGGCTACACCTTC | CASSQVPANYGYTF
few | TRBJ2-2 | TRBV5-1 | . | TGCGCCAGCAGCCTTTCTCGTCTCGATCGAGGCACCGGGGAGCTGTTTTTT | CASSLSRLDRGTGELFF
. | TRBJ1-6 | TRBV5-1 | . | TGCGCCAGCAGCAAAAACCCGGGCCCCGATAATTCACCCCTCCACTTT | CASSKNPGPDNSPLHF
few | TRBJ2-5 | TRBV10-3 | TRBD1 | TGTGCCACCGAGGATGGACAGGGACGGGAGACCCAGTACTTC | CATEDGQGRETQYF
few | TRBJ1-2 | TRBV24-1 | . | TGTGCCACCAGTGCCATCGACAGGAACTATGGCTACACCTTC | CATSAIDRNYGYTF
few | TRBJ1-4 | TRBV2 | . | TGTGCCAGCAGTGTTAAGAGAGGCTTCAGAGAAAAACTGTTTTTT | CASSVKRGFREKLFF
. | TRBJ2-5 | TRBV7-2 | . | TGTGCCAGCAGCTGGGACTTATTCCAAGAGACCCAGTACTTC | CASSWDLFQETQYF
many | TRBJ1-1 | TRBV12-3/TRBV12-4 | . | TGTGCCAGCAGCCGCCGGGCCAACACTGAAGCTTTCTTT | CASSRRANTEAFF
. | TRBJ1-3 | TRBV7-6 | . | TGTGCCAGCAGCCCCCCGGTGGGGGGCGGTGGAAACACCATATATTTT | CASSPPVGGGGNTIYF